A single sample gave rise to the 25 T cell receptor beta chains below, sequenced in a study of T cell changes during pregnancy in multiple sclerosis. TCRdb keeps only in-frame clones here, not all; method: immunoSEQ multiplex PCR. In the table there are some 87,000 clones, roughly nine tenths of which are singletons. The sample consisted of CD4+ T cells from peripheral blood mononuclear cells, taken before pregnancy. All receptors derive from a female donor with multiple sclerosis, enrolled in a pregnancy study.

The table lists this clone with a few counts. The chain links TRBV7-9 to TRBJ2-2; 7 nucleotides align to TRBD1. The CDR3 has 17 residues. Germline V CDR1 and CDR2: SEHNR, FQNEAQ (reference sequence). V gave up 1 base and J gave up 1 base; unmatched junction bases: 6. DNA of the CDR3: TGTGCCAGCAGCTTAGGGGACAGACAGGGGAACACCGGGGAGCTGTTTTTT. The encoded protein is CASSLGDRQGNTGELFF. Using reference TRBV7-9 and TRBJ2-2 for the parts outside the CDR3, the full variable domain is DTGVSQNPRHKITKRGQNVTFRCDPISEHNRLYWYRQTLGQGPEFLTYFQNEAQLEKSRLLSDRFSAERPKGSFSTLEIQRTEQGDSAMYLCASSLGDRQGNTGELFFGEGSRLTVL.

The CDR3 DNA is TGCGCCAGCAGTCCCACCCGAGGGGGCTCCCTGAACACTGAAGCTTTCTTT. It specifies CASSPTRGGSLNTEAFF. The chain couples TRBV5-1 to TRBJ1-1; TRBD1 agrees at 7 bases. The CDR3 extends over 17 amino acids. CDR1 and CDR2 from the germline V gene are SGHRS and YFSETQ. After removal of 5 bases from V and 0 bases from J, the junction contained 13 bases not matched to a gene.

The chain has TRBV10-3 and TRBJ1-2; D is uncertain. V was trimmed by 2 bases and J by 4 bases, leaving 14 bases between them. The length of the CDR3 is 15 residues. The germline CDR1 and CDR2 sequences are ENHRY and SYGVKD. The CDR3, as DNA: TGTGCCATCAGTGAGAAAGTAACGGGGTTCTATGGCTACACCTTC. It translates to CAISEKVTGFYGYTF.

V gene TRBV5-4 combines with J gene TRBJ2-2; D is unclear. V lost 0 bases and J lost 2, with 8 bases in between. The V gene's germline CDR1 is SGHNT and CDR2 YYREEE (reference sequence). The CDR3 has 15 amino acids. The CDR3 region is CASSLEAANTGELFF. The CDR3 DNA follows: TGTGCCAGCAGCTTGGAGGCGGCCAACACCGGGGAGCTGTTTTTT.

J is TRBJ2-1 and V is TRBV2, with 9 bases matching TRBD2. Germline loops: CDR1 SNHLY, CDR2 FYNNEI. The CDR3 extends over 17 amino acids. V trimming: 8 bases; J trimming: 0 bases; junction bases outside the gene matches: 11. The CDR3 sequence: CASAGTSGRSSYNEQFF. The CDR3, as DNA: TGTGCCAGCGCCGGGACCAGCGGGAGGAGCTCCTACAATGAGCAGTTCTTC.

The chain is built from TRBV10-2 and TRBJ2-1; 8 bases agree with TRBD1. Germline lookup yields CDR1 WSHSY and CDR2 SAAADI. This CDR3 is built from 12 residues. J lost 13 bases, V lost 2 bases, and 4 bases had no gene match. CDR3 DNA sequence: TGCGCCAGCAGTGAGCAGGGGGCGCGACAGTTCTTC. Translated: CASSEQGARQFF.

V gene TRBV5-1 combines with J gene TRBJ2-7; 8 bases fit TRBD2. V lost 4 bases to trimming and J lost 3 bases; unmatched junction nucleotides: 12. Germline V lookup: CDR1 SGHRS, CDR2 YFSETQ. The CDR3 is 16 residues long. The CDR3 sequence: CASSRRAGGENYEQYF. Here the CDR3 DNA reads TGCGCCAGCAGCCGTAGGGCGGGGGGCGAAAACTACGAGCAGTACTTC.

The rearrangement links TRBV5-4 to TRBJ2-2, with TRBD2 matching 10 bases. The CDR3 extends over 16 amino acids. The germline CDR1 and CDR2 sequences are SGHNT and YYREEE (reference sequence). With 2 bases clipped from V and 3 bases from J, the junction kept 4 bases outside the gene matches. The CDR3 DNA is TGTGCCAGCAGCTTAGCGGGAGGGCTGGACACCGGGGAGCTGTTTTTT. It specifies CASSLAGGLDTGELFF.

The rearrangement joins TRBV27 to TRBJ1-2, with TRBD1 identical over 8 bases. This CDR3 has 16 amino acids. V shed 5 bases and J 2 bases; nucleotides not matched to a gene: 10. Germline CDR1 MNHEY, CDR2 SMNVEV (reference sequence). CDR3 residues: CASSPLGQGWNYGYTF. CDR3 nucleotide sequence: TGTGCCAGCAGTCCACTCGGACAGGGTTGGAACTATGGCTACACCTTC.

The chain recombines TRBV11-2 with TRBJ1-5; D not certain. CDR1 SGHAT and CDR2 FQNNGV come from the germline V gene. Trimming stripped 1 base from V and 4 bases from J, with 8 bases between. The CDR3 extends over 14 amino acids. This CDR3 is CASSLGSPNQPQHF. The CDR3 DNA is TGTGCCAGCAGCTTAGGGAGTCCTAATCAGCCCCAGCATTTT. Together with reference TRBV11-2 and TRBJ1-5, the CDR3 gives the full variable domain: EAGVAQSPRYKIIEKRQSVAFWCNPISGHATLYWYQQILGQGPKLLIQFQNNGVVDDSQLPKDRFSAERLKGVDSTLKIQPAKLEDSAVYLCASSLGSPNQPQHFGDGTRLSIL.

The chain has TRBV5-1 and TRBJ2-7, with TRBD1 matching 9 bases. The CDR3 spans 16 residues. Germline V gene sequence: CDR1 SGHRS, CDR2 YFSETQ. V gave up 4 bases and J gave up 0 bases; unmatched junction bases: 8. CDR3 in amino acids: CASSPTGGSSSYEQYF. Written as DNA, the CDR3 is TGCGCCAGCAGCCCGACAGGGGGGTCCAGCTCCTACGAGCAGTACTTC.

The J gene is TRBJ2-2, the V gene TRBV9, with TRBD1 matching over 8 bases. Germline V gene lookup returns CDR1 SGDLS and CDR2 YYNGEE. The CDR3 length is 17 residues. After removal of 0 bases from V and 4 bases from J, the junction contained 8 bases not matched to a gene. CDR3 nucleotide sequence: TGTGCCAGCAGCGTAGGAGGGCAGGGGGCAACCACCGGGGAGCTGTTTTTT. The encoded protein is CASSVGGQGATTGELFF.

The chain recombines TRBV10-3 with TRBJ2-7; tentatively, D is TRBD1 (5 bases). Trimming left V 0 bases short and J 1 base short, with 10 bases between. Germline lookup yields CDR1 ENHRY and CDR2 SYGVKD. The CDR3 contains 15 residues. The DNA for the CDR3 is TGTGCCATCAGTGAGTCGAGCGACAGTTCCTACGAGCAGTACTTC. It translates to CAISESSDSSYEQYF.

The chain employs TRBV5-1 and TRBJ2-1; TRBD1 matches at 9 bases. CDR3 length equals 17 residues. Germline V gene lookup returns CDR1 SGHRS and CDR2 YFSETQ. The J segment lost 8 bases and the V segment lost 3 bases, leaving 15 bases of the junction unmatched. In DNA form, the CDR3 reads TGCGCCAGCAGCTCACTTTCTTCGGCACAGGGGGCAGATGAGCAGTTCTTC. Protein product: CASSSLSSAQGADEQFF.

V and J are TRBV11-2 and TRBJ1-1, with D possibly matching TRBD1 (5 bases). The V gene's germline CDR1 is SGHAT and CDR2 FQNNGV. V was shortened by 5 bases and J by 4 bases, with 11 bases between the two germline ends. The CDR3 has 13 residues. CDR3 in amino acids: CASSQQGGTEAFF. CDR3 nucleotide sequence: TGTGCCAGCAGCCAGCAGGGTGGCACTGAAGCTTTCTTT.

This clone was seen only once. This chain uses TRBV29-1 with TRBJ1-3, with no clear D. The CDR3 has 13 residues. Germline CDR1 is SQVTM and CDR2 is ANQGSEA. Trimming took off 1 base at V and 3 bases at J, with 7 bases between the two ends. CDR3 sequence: CSVEGAGGNTIYF. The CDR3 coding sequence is TGCAGCGTTGAAGGGGCTGGTGGAAACACCATATATTTT.

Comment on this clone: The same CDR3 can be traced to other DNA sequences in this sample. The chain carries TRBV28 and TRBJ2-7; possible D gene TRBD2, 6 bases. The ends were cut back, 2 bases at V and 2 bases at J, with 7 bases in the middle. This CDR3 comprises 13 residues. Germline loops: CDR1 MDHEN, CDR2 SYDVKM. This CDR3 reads CASSLGGTYEQYF. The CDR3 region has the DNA TGTGCCAGCAGTTTAGGGGGGACCTACGAGCAGTACTTC. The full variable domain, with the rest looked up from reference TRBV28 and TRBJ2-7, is DVKVTQSSRYLVKRTGEKVFLECVQDMDHENMFWYRQDPGLGLRLIYFSYDVKMKEKGDIPEGYSVSREKKERFSLILESASTNQTSMYLCASSLGGTYEQYFGPGTRLTVT.

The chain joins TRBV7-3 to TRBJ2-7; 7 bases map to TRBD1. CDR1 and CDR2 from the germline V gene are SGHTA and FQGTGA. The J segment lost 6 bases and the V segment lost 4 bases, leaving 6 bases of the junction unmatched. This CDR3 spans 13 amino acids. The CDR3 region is CASSSRQGSEQYF. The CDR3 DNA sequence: TGTGCCAGCAGCTCCCGACAGGGCTCCGAGCAGTACTTC.

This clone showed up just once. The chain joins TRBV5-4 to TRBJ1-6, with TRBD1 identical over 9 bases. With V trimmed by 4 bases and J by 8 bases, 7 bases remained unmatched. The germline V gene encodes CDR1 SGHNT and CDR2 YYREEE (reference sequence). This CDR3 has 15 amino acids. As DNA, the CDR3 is TGTGCCAGCAGCCCCCGGGGACAGGGATATTCACCCCTCCACTTT. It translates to CASSPRGQGYSPLHF.

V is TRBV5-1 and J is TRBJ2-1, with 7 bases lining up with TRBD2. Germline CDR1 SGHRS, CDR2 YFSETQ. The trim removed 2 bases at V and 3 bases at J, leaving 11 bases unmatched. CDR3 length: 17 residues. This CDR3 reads CASSFGLAAGNYNEQFF. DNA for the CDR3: TGCGCCAGCAGCTTCGGCCTCGCAGCGGGGAACTACAATGAGCAGTTCTTC.

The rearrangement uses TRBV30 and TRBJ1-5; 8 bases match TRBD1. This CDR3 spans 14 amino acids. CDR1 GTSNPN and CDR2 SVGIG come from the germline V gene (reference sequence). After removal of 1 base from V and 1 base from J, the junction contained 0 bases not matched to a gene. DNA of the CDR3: TGTGCCTGGAGTGGGGACAGGAGCAATCAGCCCCAGCATTTT. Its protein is CAWSGDRSNQPQHF.

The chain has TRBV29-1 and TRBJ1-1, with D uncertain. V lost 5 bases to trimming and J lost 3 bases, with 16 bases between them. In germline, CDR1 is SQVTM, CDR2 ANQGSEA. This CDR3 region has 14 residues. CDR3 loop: CSVSGSTMYTEAFF. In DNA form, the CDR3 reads TGCAGCGTTTCAGGATCAACGATGTACACTGAAGCTTTCTTT.

The CDR3 loop reads CASSFGVDTEAFF. For the CDR3, the DNA is TGCGCCAGCAGCTTCGGAGTGGATACTGAAGCTTTCTTT. This chain links TRBV5-1 with TRBJ1-1, with no clear D. Germline CDR1 is SGHRS and CDR2 is YFSETQ. The V end was cut by 2 bases, the J end by 5 bases, with 10 bases between. The CDR3 sequence is 13 residues long.

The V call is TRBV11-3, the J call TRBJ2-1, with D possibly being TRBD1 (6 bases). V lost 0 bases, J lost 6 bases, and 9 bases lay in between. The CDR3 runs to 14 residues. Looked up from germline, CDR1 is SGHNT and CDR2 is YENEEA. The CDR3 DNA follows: TGTGCCAGCAGCTTAGAGGGGGCTGGCAATGAGCAGTTCTTC. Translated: CASSLEGAGNEQFF.

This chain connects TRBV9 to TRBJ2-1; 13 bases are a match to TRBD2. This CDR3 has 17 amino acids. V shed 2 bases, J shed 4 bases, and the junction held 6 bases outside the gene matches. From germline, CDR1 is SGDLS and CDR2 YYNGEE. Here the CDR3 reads CASSVGTSGAAYNEQFF. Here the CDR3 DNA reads TGTGCCAGCAGCGTCGGGACTAGCGGGGCTGCTTACAATGAGCAGTTCTTC.